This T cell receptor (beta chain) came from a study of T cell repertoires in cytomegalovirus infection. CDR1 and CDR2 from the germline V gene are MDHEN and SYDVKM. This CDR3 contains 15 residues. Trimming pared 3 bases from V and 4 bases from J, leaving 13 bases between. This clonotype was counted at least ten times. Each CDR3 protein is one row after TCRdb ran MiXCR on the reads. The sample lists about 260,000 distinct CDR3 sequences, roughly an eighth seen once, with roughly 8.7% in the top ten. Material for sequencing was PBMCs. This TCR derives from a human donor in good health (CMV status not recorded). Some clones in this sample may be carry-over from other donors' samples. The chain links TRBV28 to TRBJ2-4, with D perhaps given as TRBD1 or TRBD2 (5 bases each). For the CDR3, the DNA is TGTGCCAGCAGTTTGGACCGGGGACCTAAAAACATTCAGTACTTC. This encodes CASSLDRGPKNIQYF.